The 17 T cell receptor beta chains below all came from one sample that was sequenced in a study of cytomegalovirus exposure and HLA in healthy donors (dated 2017 in TCRdb). Library construction relied on the immunoSEQ multiplex PCR assay. The multiplex PCR relied on a mix of 60 forward primers for TCR Vbeta segments and 13 reverse primers for TCR Jbeta segments. TCRdb obtained this table from immuneACCESS and retained in-frame rearrangements with V and J assigned. These tables miss some clones; where compared with another copy, unresolved V genes account for less than half of the shortfall, and the remainder is unexplained. This sample lists 60,000 to 85,000 clones; roughly 81% were detected once. The top ten hold over 10% of the sample. The source material was PBMCs. All receptors derive from a human donor in good health.

The gene calls are TRBV19 and TRBJ2-4; the match to TRBD2 covers 8 bases. Trimming cost V 3 bases and J 3 bases; bases outside gene matches: 7. In germline, CDR1 is LNHDA, CDR2 SQIVND (reference sequence). This CDR3 contains 16 residues. The CDR3 sequence is CASSIPAGDDKNIQYF. The DNA of the CDR3 is TGTGCCAGTAGTATCCCAGCGGGAGATGACAAAAACATTCAGTACTTC.

The table lists this clone with a count of one. The sample carries other DNA sequences with the same CDR3. The chain uses TRBV7-9 and TRBJ2-2; D is unclear. The CDR3 totals 15 residues. V lost 5 bases to trimming and J lost 1 base, with 11 bases between them. Germline V gives CDR1 SEHNR, CDR2 FQNEAQ (reference sequence). The CDR3 bases are TGTGCCAGCAGCCTTCGCTCAGGGAACACCGGGGAGCTGTTTTTT. Its protein is CASSLRSGNTGELFF.

In this sample, this clone turned up a few times. The genes are TRBV27 and TRBJ2-2; the match to TRBD1 covers 7 bases. The CDR3 consists of 15 residues. Germline-derived CDR1 and CDR2 are MNHEY and SMNVEV (reference sequence). Losses at the gene ends were 4 bases for V and 1 base for J; bases not matched to a gene: 3. The CDR3 sequence: CASSWDSMNTGELFF. The CDR3 coding sequence is TGTGCCAGCAGTTGGGACAGTATGAACACCGGGGAGCTGTTTTTT.

This clone was detected a few times. This same CDR3 is encoded by further DNA sequences in the sample. The rearrangement uses TRBV7-8 and TRBJ1-1, with D uncertain. Germline V CDR1 and CDR2: SGHVS, FQNEAQ. With 2 bases removed from V and 0 bases from J, the gap between germline ends came to 4 bases. The CDR3 totals 13 residues. This chain's CDR3 is CASSLTVNTEAFF. The CDR3 bases are TGTGCCAGCAGCTTAACAGTGAACACTGAAGCTTTCTTT.

This chain uses TRBV18 with TRBJ2-2; 7 positions agree with TRBD2. Germline V gives CDR1 KGHSH, CDR2 LQKENI. With V trimmed by 5 bases and J by 6 bases, 12 bases remained unmatched. The CDR3 is made up of 16 amino acids. In DNA form, the CDR3 reads TGTGCCAGCTCATCGTACGCCGGGAGCGGGGCCGGGGAGCTGTTTTTT. Translated, it gives CASSSYAGSGAGELFF.

The chain links TRBV9 to TRBJ2-7; possible D gene TRBD2, 6 bases. Germline-derived CDR1 and CDR2 are SGDLS and YYNGEE. V gave up 3 bases and J gave up 2 bases, with 9 bases separating them. The CDR3 has 13 residues. The CDR3 here is CASSAGLTYEQYF. The CDR3 DNA reads TGTGCCAGCAGCGCGGGACTCACCTACGAGCAGTACTTC.

V gene TRBV30 combines with J gene TRBJ1-1; 10 bases fit TRBD1. CDR1 and CDR2 (germline): GTSNPN, SVGIG (reference sequence). V was clipped by 1 base and J by 3 bases; unmatched bases: 2. The CDR3 runs 14 residues. This chain's CDR3 is CAWSGQGADTEAFF. CDR3 DNA: TGTGCCTGGAGTGGACAGGGGGCTGACACTGAAGCTTTCTTT.

This chain links TRBV5-1 with TRBJ2-1; D is possibly TRBD1 (5 bases). The CDR3 sequence is 14 residues long. Trimming shortened V by 0 bases and J by 2 bases, and 6 bases separated the two germline ends. Per germline, CDR1 SGHRS and CDR2 YFSETQ. The DNA of the CDR3 is TGCGCCAGCAGCTTGGGGGGCGCCTACAATGAGCAGTTCTTC. Translation: CASSLGGAYNEQFF.

The V call is TRBV5-6, the J call TRBJ2-7, with D perhaps TRBD2 (5 bases). The CDR3 totals 13 residues. Trimming pared 0 bases from V and 5 bases from J, leaving 9 bases between. Germline V lookup: CDR1 SGHDT, CDR2 YYEEEE. The CDR3, as DNA: TGTGCCAGCAGCTTGGAGAGCGGCCACGAGCAGTACTTC. Residues: CASSLESGHEQYF.

The genes are TRBV28 and TRBJ2-1; a possible D gene is TRBD2 (5 bases). The germline CDR1 and CDR2 sequences are MDHEN and SYDVKM. The CDR3 length is 15 residues. V was pared by 5 bases and J by 2 bases, with 13 bases between. The CDR3 sequence is CASSPPAGTYNEQFF. The CDR3 DNA is TGTGCCAGCAGTCCTCCGGCGGGTACCTACAATGAGCAGTTCTTC.

V is TRBV9 and J is TRBJ2-5; 7 nucleotides align to TRBD1. This CDR3 comprises 16 residues. The germline V gene encodes CDR1 SGDLS and CDR2 YYNGEE. V shed 2 bases, J shed 4 bases, and the junction held 11 bases outside the gene matches. This chain's CDR3 is CASSVRQGEVGETQYF. CDR3 nucleotides: TGTGCCAGCAGCGTCAGACAGGGAGAGGTAGGAGAGACCCAGTACTTC.

The chain couples TRBV6-5 to TRBJ2-7, with a weak D call TRBD1 (8 bases). The V and J ends lost 4 bases and 6 bases respectively, with 16 bases between them. The CDR3 is 14 residues long. CDR1 is MNHEY, CDR2 SVGAGI, per germline. The CDR3 loop reads CASSSNRGGFEQYF. CDR3 bases: TGTGCCAGCAGTTCTAACAGGGGGGGGTTCGAGCAGTACTTC.

This clone was detected only a few times. The V call is TRBV6-5, the J call TRBJ2-7, with 11 nucleotides matching TRBD1. Per germline, CDR1 MNHEY and CDR2 SVGAGI. The CDR3 is 15 residues long. The V and J ends lost 4 bases and 5 bases, in that order; junction bases with no gene match: 7. Here the CDR3 reads CASSSRTGGRDEQYF. CDR3 nucleotides: TGTGCCAGCAGTTCAAGGACAGGGGGCCGAGACGAGCAGTACTTC.

This clone showed up just once. This chain links TRBV25-1 with TRBJ1-2; D is perhaps TRBD1 (5 bases). The V end lost 6 bases, the J end lost 2 bases, and 13 bases lay between the germline ends. Germline V gene data show CDR1 as MGHDK and CDR2 as SYGVNS. This CDR3 has 14 residues. CDR3 protein: CASSDLDINYGYTF. Written as DNA, the CDR3 is TGTGCCAGCAGCGATTTGGACATCAACTATGGCTACACCTTC.

The chain couples TRBV7-2 to TRBJ2-5, with TRBD2 identical over 7 bases. This CDR3 is 13 amino acids long. The ends lost 5 bases at V and 5 bases at J; junction bases unmatched: 5. Germline V gene data show CDR1 as SGHTA and CDR2 as FQGNSA. This CDR3 reads CASSRGEWETQYF. CDR3 bases: TGTGCCAGCAGCCGGGGGGAGTGGGAGACCCAGTACTTC.

The rearrangement links TRBV6-5 to TRBJ1-1; unclear D gene. Trimming pared 2 bases from V and 4 bases from J, leaving 8 bases between. CDR3 length: 13 residues. The germline V gene encodes CDR1 MNHEY and CDR2 SVGAGI. The CDR3 DNA follows: TGTGCCAGCAGTTACCCCGGGGTCACTGAAGCTTTCTTT. It encodes CASSYPGVTEAFF.

J is TRBJ2-7 and V is TRBV5-6; 7 nucleotides match TRBD1. Trimming at V came to 3 bases and at J to 3 bases, leaving 9 bases not matched to a gene. CDR3 length equals 15 residues. Germline CDR1 is SGHDT and CDR2 is YYEEEE. In nucleotides, the CDR3 is TGTGCCAGCAGCTGGGCCGGGACAGCGGACTACGAGCAGTACTTC. Translated, it gives CASSWAGTADYEQYF. Looking up the rest from reference TRBV5-6 and TRBJ2-7 gives the full variable domain: DAGVTQSPTHLIKTRGQQVTLRCSPKSGHDTVSWYQQALGQGPQFIFQYYEEEERQRGNFPDRFSGHQFPNYSSELNVNALLLGDSALYLCASSWAGTADYEQYFGPGTRLTVT.